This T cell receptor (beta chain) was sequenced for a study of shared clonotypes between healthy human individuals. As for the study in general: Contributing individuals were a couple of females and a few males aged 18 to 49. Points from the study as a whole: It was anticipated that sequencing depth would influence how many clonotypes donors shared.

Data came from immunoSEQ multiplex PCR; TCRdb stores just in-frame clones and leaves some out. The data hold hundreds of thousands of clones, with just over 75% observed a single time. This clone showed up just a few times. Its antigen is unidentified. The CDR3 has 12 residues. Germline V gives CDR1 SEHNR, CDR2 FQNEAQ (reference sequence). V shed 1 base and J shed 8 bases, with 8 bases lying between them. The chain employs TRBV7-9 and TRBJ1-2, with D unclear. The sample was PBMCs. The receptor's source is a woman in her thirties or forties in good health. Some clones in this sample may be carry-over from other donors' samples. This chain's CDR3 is CASSLGERGYTF. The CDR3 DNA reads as TGTGCCAGCAGCTTAGGGGAGAGAGGCTACACCTTC.